The 30 T cell receptor beta chains below come from one sample, sequenced in a study of early T cells in non-severe SARS-CoV-2 infection (dated by TCRdb to the early 2020s). Preparation of the library involved 5' RACE. Instrument used: NextSeq 500. Clones were called with MiXCR by TCRdb after fastp trimmed the public reads at Q25, and only in-frame beta chains were retained. Identical CDR3 proteins give one entry, which carries the most common genes and DNA. The table for this sample lists about 60,000 distinct CDR3 sequences; around 5.6% of them were counted only once. The ten largest clones represent roughly 6.4% of the sample. Material for sequencing was whole blood. Receptors originate from an adult who was a healthcare worker with PCR-confirmed SARS-CoV-2 infection or an uninfected control (not recorded which).

The CDR3 nucleotides read TGTGCCAGCAGTTTTGGGACAGGGCCATACAATGAGCAGTTCTTC. This gives the protein CASSFGTGPYNEQFF. This rearrangement joins TRBV12-3 or TRBV12-4 to TRBJ2-1, with 9 bases aligning to TRBD1. This CDR3 is built from 15 residues. Trimming at V came to 3 bases and at J to 4 bases, leaving 4 bases not matched to a gene.

This clonotype was counted between two and nine times. This chain links TRBV3-1 with TRBJ2-2, with unresolved D. The CDR3 consists of 15 residues. Trimming removed 1 base at V and 3 bases at J, with 9 bases between. Germline V gene data show CDR1 as LGHDT and CDR2 as YNNKEL (reference sequence). CDR3 nucleotides: TGTGCCAGCAGCCAAGTCTTGCTATACACCGGGGAGCTGTTTTTT. It yields the protein CASSQVLLYTGELFF.

Comment on this clonotype: A much larger clone sits a single nucleotide away, making a read error possible. V usage is TRBV29-1 and J usage is TRBJ2-6; tentative D call: TRBD1 (5 bases). The V gene's germline CDR1 is SQVTM and CDR2 ANQGSEA. The CDR3 consists of 14 residues. The CDR3 bases are TGCAGCGTTACAGGTTACTCTGTGGCCAACGTCCTGACTTTC. Its translation is CSVTGYSVANVLTF.

This clonotype was found many times. The chain carries TRBV9 and TRBJ2-2; 8 positions agree with TRBD2. The CDR3 consists of 18 residues. CDR1 is SGDLS, CDR2 YYNGEE, per germline. V was pared by 0 bases and J by 5 bases, with 12 bases of the junction left unmatched. Here the CDR3 reads CASSVATTTGGPTGELFF. The CDR3 DNA is TGTGCCAGCAGCGTAGCTACGACGACGGGAGGGCCTACCGGGGAGCTGTTTTTT.

In this sample, this clonotype turned up a few times. The chain couples TRBV10-1 to TRBJ2-5; 10 bases align to TRBD2. The CDR3 has 15 residues. V lost 3 bases to trimming and J lost 5 bases; unmatched junction nucleotides: 6. CDR1 and CDR2 from the germline V gene are WNHNN and SYGVQD (reference sequence). The CDR3 DNA reads as TGCGCCAGCAGTGACGGAGCGGGAGGGCCGGAGACCCAGTACTTC. Its translation is CASSDGAGGPETQYF.

This clonotype showed up many times. This sequence joins TRBV7-2 and TRBJ2-6; maybe TRBD2 (6 bases). CDR3 length: 16 amino acids. V shed 1 base and J shed 2 bases, with 9 bases lying between them. Germline CDR1 is SGHTA and CDR2 is FQGNSA. The DNA of the CDR3 is TGTGCCAGCAGCTTAGAGCGGGCCCCTGGGGCCAACGTCCTGACTTTC. It codes for CASSLERAPGANVLTF.

In this sample, this clonotype turned up a few times. The chain combines TRBV4-1 with TRBJ2-7, with 11 positions matching TRBD2. Trimming removed 0 bases from V and 5 bases from J; junction bases left unmatched: 9. CDR3 length equals 17 residues. Germline V lookup: CDR1 MGHRA, CDR2 YSYEKL. The CDR3 DNA follows: TGCGCCAGCAGCCAAGAGGAACTAGCGGGAGTTAGAAACGAGCAGTACTTC. Amino acid sequence: CASSQEELAGVRNEQYF.

This clonotype was counted between two and nine times. The rearrangement uses TRBV27 and TRBJ1-1; no clear D. With 8 bases removed from V and 1 base from J, the gap between germline ends came to 5 bases. CDR1 and CDR2 (germline): MNHEY, SMNVEV (reference sequence). This CDR3 region has 11 residues. The CDR3 protein is CASWGNTEAFF. CDR3 sequence (DNA): TGTGCCAGCTGGGGGAACACTGAAGCTTTCTTT.

This clonotype was picked up a small number of times. The chain links TRBV10-3 to TRBJ1-1; tentative D call: TRBD1 (5 bases). The CDR3 has 13 amino acids. Germline CDR1 is ENHRY and CDR2 is SYGVKD. Trimming shortened V by 6 bases and J by 5 bases, and 13 bases separated the two germline ends. This CDR3 reads CAIRGARQTEAFF. For the CDR3, the DNA is TGTGCCATCAGAGGGGCCCGCCAAACTGAAGCTTTCTTT.

This clonotype was detected ten times or more. The J gene is TRBJ2-4, the V gene TRBV12-1. TRBV12-1 is given as a pseudogene. This CDR3 has 19 residues. Written as DNA, the CDR3 is TGTGCCAGCAGCTTTGTATATCGGGCTTGCGGGCTAGCCAAAAACATTCAGTACTTC. Protein: CASSFVYRACGLAKNIQYF.

This clonotype has a count of ten or more. The rearrangement uses TRBV28 and TRBJ2-3; no clear D gene. V gave up 6 bases and J gave up 2 bases, with 21 bases separating them. The CDR3 sequence is 17 residues long. CDR1 and CDR2 (germline): MDHEN, SYDVKM. Here the CDR3 reads CASSHPRDGYYTDTQYF. The CDR3 DNA reads TGTGCCAGCAGCCATCCCCGAGACGGGTACTACACAGATACGCAGTATTTT.

This clonotype was found many times. The genes are TRBV6-2 or TRBV6-3 and TRBJ2-3, with 8 bases aligning to TRBD2. The CDR3 runs 15 residues. The V gene end was trimmed by 6 bases and the J gene end by 4 bases; junction bases not matched to a gene: 9. Germline-derived CDR1 and CDR2 are MNHEY and SVGEGT. CDR3 amino acids: CASRPLADAPDTQYF. The CDR3 DNA follows: TGTGCCAGCAGACCACTAGCGGATGCGCCAGATACGCAGTATTTT.

At least ten counts were recorded for this clonotype. The gene calls are TRBV10-1 and TRBJ1-1; D might be TRBD1 (6 bases). The V gene lost 7 bases and the J gene lost 4 bases, with 10 bases spanning the gap. The germline V gene encodes CDR1 WNHNN and CDR2 SYGVQD (reference sequence). The CDR3 spans 12 residues. CDR3 sequence: CASIQGPTEAFF. CDR3 in DNA: TGCGCCAGCATACAGGGTCCCACTGAAGCTTTCTTT.

The chain joins TRBV7-9 to TRBJ2-3, with TRBD1 identical over 7 bases. The germline V gene encodes CDR1 SEHNR and CDR2 FQNEAQ (reference sequence). V gave up 5 bases and J gave up 4 bases; unmatched junction bases: 9. CDR3 size: 15 residues. CDR3: CASSDRRQGSDTQYF. In DNA, the CDR3 is TGTGCCAGCAGCGACCGTAGACAGGGATCAGATACGCAGTATTTT.

The sample holds many counts of this clonotype. The genes are TRBV28 and TRBJ2-3, with D hard to call. This CDR3 comprises 12 residues. Germline-derived CDR1 and CDR2 are MDHEN and SYDVKM. Between the trimmed V and J ends, which lost 7 bases and 2 bases, there was a span of 7 bases. The CDR3 sequence is CASTPDTDTQYF. CDR3 nucleotide sequence: TGTGCCAGCACTCCAGACACAGATACGCAGTATTTT.

This clonotype was detected ten times or more. The chain combines TRBV7-9 with TRBJ1-4; D gene uncertain. Per the germline V gene, CDR1 is SEHNR and CDR2 is FQNEAQ (reference sequence). The CDR3 is made up of 13 amino acids. V lost 2 bases, J lost 8 bases, and 9 bases lay in between. CDR3 sequence (DNA): TGTGCCAGCAGCTTAAACGAACGGGAAAAACTGTTTTTT. Translation: CASSLNEREKLFF.

This clonotype was observed many times. The chain couples TRBV27 to TRBJ1-6; D is perhaps TRBD1 (6 bases). This CDR3 is built from 15 residues. CDR1 MNHEY and CDR2 SMNVEV come from the germline V gene (reference sequence). V shed 4 bases and J shed 7 bases, with 14 bases lying between them. The CDR3 nucleotides are TGTGCCAGCAGTTCGCGACAGGCCACCAATTCACCCCTCCACTTT. It encodes CASSSRQATNSPLHF.

This clonotype was observed many times. The chain joins TRBV10-3 to TRBJ2-3; no definite D call. The CDR3 has 14 residues. Looked up from germline, CDR1 is ENHRY and CDR2 is SYGVKD. The germline V and J ends were trimmed by 3 bases and 4 bases, with 11 bases remaining between them. The CDR3 loop reads CAISDTRQSDTQYF. For the CDR3, the DNA is TGTGCCATCAGTGATACCCGGCAGTCAGATACGCAGTATTTT.

There are many counts of this clonotype. The chain couples TRBV7-6 to TRBJ1-1, with 8 bases aligning to TRBD1. Per germline, CDR1 SGHVS and CDR2 FNYEAQ. The CDR3 consists of 12 residues. Germline trimming cut 5 bases from V and 4 bases from J; bases unmatched to any gene: 0. The CDR3 sequence: CASSGQGTEAFF. The CDR3 nucleotides read TGTGCCAGCAGCGGACAGGGCACTGAAGCTTTCTTT.

This clonotype was detected many times. The V call is TRBV5-1, the J call TRBJ1-2; D might be TRBD1 (5 bases). Deletions cut 9 bases from V and 5 bases from J, with 26 bases between. The CDR3 loop spans 16 amino acids. The germline CDR1 and CDR2 sequences are SGHRS and YFSETQ. CDR3 amino acids: CATRNEREGTFYGYTF. The CDR3 DNA is TGCGCCACCCGGAATGAAAGGGAGGGGACGTTTTATGGCTACACCTTC.

This clonotype came up many times. This rearrangement joins TRBV7-2 to TRBJ2-5; no firm D call. V was trimmed by 5 bases and J by 2 bases, leaving 12 bases between them. The V gene's germline CDR1 is SGHTA and CDR2 FQGNSA. CDR3 size: 14 residues. CDR3 in amino acids: CASSLRTGQETQYF. As DNA, the CDR3 is TGTGCCAGCAGCCTTCGGACGGGTCAAGAGACCCAGTACTTC.

This clonotype appeared a few times. A read error may produce the germline difference seen at one junction end. This chain links TRBV5-5 with TRBJ1-2; TRBD1 agrees at 7 bases. Germline V gives CDR1 SGHKS, CDR2 YYEKEE (reference sequence). The CDR3 is 12 amino acids. The CDR3 DNA follows: TGTGCCAGCAGCTTGGTCTTCGGGACAGAGGAATTC. It codes for CASSLVFGTEEF. The full variable domain, completed using reference TRBV5-5 and TRBJ1-2, is DAGVTQSPTHLIKTRGQQVTLRCSPISGHKSVSWYQQVLGQGPQFIFQYYEKEERGRGNFPDRFSARQFPNYSSELNVNALLLGDSALYLCASSLVFGTEEFGSGTRLTVV.

About this clonotype: One base away lies a much larger clone, so this may be a sequencing read error. The DNA of the CDR3 is TGTGTCAGCAGCCCCGGTCTCTACGAGCAGTACTTC. The encoded protein is CVSSPGLYEQYF. The rearrangement joins TRBV27 to TRBJ2-7; D is unclear. The germline gives CDR1 MNHEY, CDR2 SMNVEV (reference sequence). The length of the CDR3 is 12 residues.

In this sample, this clonotype turned up a few times. The chain is built from TRBV29-1 and TRBJ2-5; no definite D call. Trimming stripped 4 bases from V and 2 bases from J, with 17 bases between. The CDR3 sequence is 15 residues long. Germline V gives CDR1 SQVTM, CDR2 ANQGSEA. CDR3 sequence (DNA): TGCAGCGTTGCCCGAAGGTCCGGGCTACAAGAGACCCAGTACTTC. This codes for CSVARRSGLQETQYF.

This clonotype appeared many times. The chain is built from TRBV7-2 and TRBJ2-1; 10 bases agree with TRBD2. In germline, CDR1 is SGHTA, CDR2 FQGNSA. J gave up 0 bases and V 1 base, and 9 bases lay outside the gene matches. The CDR3 consists of 19 residues. CDR3 bases: TGTGCCAGCAGCTTAGTCGGTCCTAGCGGGGGTAGCTCCTACAATGAGCAGTTCTTC. The encoded protein is CASSLVGPSGGSSYNEQFF. The whole variable domain, remainder taken from reference TRBV7-2 and TRBJ2-1, is GAGVSQSPSNKVTEKGKDVELRCDPISGHTALYWYRQSLGQGLEFLIYFQGNSAPDKSGLPSDRFSAERTGGSVSTLTIQRTQQEDSAVYLCASSLVGPSGGSSYNEQFFGPGTRLTVL.

This chain links TRBV27 with TRBJ1-4; D remains ambiguous. V lost 5 bases and J lost 8, with 21 bases in between. This CDR3 contains 16 residues. Germline V gives CDR1 MNHEY, CDR2 SMNVEV (reference sequence). In nucleotides, the CDR3 is TGTGCCAGCAGTCCAACAACCGGGGTCCGCCAGGAAAAACTGTTTTTT. Protein: CASSPTTGVRQEKLFF.

This clonotype was seen a few times. CDR3 loop: CSVRGRFSYEQYF. CDR3 sequence (DNA): TGCAGCGTACGTGGCAGGTTCTCCTACGAGCAGTACTTC. The V call is TRBV29-1, the J call TRBJ2-7; D uncertain. CDR1 is SQVTM and CDR2 is ANQGSEA in the germline V gene. The CDR3 is made up of 13 amino acids. Trimming shortened V by 6 bases and J by 0 bases, and 12 bases separated the two germline ends.

V is TRBV18 and J is TRBJ2-7, with 9 bases lining up with TRBD2. Unmatched junction bases numbered 4, after V lost 5 bases and J lost 5 bases. Germline-derived CDR1 and CDR2 are KGHSH and LQKENI. The CDR3 is 13 amino acids. CDR3 region: CASSGREGNEQYF. For the CDR3, the DNA is TGTGCCAGCTCAGGGCGGGAGGGGAACGAGCAGTACTTC.

This clonotype was recorded many times. The gene calls are TRBV5-6 and TRBJ2-7; D is unclear. The CDR3 runs to 12 residues. V was clipped by 0 bases and J by 3 bases, with 4 bases between them. CDR1 is SGHDT, CDR2 YYEEEE, per germline. DNA for the CDR3: TGTGCCAGCAGCTTGGATTACTACGAGCAGTACTTC. This translates into CASSLDYYEQYF.

There are many counts of this clonotype. This sequence joins TRBV5-1 and TRBJ2-7; D might be TRBD1 or TRBD2, each matching 5 bases. Germline loops: CDR1 SGHRS, CDR2 YFSETQ. The CDR3 covers 15 residues. The V gene lost 0 bases and the J gene lost 1 base, with 11 bases spanning the gap. The CDR3, as DNA: TGCGCCAGCAGCTTGGATGGGGGAAGGTCCTACGAGCAGTACTTC. Its protein product is CASSLDGGRSYEQYF.